The 18 T cell receptor beta chains presented below share a single source sample, sequenced in a study of blood T cell repertoires in COVID-19. Produced via immunoSEQ multiplex PCR; TCRdb's table is partial and in-frame only. The top ten clones hold approximately 9.9% of a sample with approximately 280,000 clones, roughly 85% of them seen once. Sequencing was performed on peripheral blood. The receptors come from a woman in her seventies with acute or convalescent COVID-19.

The J gene is TRBJ2-7, the V gene TRBV10-3, with 7 bases fitting TRBD2. V shed 3 bases, J shed 4 bases, and the junction held 6 bases outside the gene matches. The germline gives CDR1 ENHRY, CDR2 SYGVKD. The length of the CDR3 is 14 residues. In DNA form, the CDR3 reads TGTGCCATCAGTGAAGGATTAGCGGGTTACGAGCAGTACTTC. Translating it yields CAISEGLAGYEQYF.

The CDR3: CASSLRTSGQNEQFF. The CDR3 DNA sequence: TGCGCCAGCAGCTTGCGAACTAGCGGACAAAATGAGCAGTTCTTC. This chain joins TRBV5-1 and TRBJ2-1, with 8 nucleotides matching TRBD2. V shed 1 base, J shed 7 bases, and the junction held 7 bases outside the gene matches. Germline-derived CDR1 and CDR2 are SGHRS and YFSETQ. The CDR3 has 15 residues.

The chain is built from TRBV6-5 and TRBJ2-5, with D tentatively TRBD2 (5 bases). The germline V gene has CDR1 MNHEY and CDR2 SVGAGI. The CDR3 consists of 13 residues. The germline V and J ends were trimmed by 6 bases and 3 bases, with 11 bases remaining between them. CDR3 residues: CASSKSREETQYF. The DNA for the CDR3 is TGTGCCAGCAGCAAATCGAGGGAAGAGACCCAGTACTTC.

V gene TRBV19 combines with J gene TRBJ2-7, with TRBD1 matching 11 bases. The CDR3 covers 15 residues. Germline lookup yields CDR1 LNHDA and CDR2 SQIVND (reference sequence). With V trimmed by 5 bases and J by 5 bases, 8 bases remained unmatched. Here the CDR3 reads CASSVTGTGGNEQYF. CDR3 in DNA: TGTGCCAGTAGTGTTACAGGGACAGGGGGAAACGAGCAGTACTTC.

This chain connects TRBV15 to TRBJ2-5; D is ambiguous. Germline assignment: CDR1 LNHNV and CDR2 YYDKDF (reference sequence). CDR3 length: 12 residues. The V gene lost 0 bases and the J gene lost 5 bases, with 4 bases spanning the gap. CDR3 in DNA: TGTGCCACCAGCAGAGAGAGGGAGACCCAGTACTTC. The encoded protein is CATSRERETQYF.

The rearrangement links TRBV3-1 (or the pseudogene TRBV3-2) to TRBJ2-3; 16 nucleotides agree with TRBD2. Per the germline V gene, CDR1 is LGHDT and CDR2 is YNNKEL (reference sequence). The junction had 8 bases not matched to a gene; V was cut back by 7 bases and J by 10 bases. The CDR3 extends over 15 amino acids. The CDR3 region has the DNA TGTGCCAGCAAGGGACTAGCGGGGGGGCCGGTTGCGCAGTATTTT. Its translation is CASKGLAGGPVAQYF.

This chain joins TRBV2 and TRBJ2-5, with D possibly TRBD2 on 5 matching bases. Germline values: CDR1 SNHLY, CDR2 FYNNEI. This CDR3 is built from 13 residues. V lost 3 bases and J 5 bases, leaving 10 bases between the germline ends. CDR3 in amino acids: CASSDKRHETQYF. CDR3 nucleotides: TGTGCCAGCAGTGACAAGCGGCACGAGACCCAGTACTTC.

V is TRBV7-8 and J is TRBJ1-1; TRBD1 matches 8 bases. The CDR3 has 13 residues. Germline V gene lookup returns CDR1 SGHVS and CDR2 FQNEAQ. The J segment lost 7 bases and the V segment lost 3 bases, leaving 4 bases of the junction unmatched. The CDR3 DNA follows: TGTGCCAGCAGCTTGGACAGGGTCAGTGAAGCTTTCTTT. Protein sequence: CASSLDRVSEAFF.

This chain connects TRBV5-5 to TRBJ1-3; D ambiguous. Trimming took 0 bases from V and 8 from J, leaving 12 bases between them. The CDR3 length is 14 residues. The germline V gene encodes CDR1 SGHKS and CDR2 YYEKEE (reference sequence). CDR3 coding DNA: TGTGCCAGCAGCTTGGCGACCCGGAGGGACACCATATATTTT. Amino acid sequence: CASSLATRRDTIYF.

The gene calls are TRBV2 and TRBJ2-3; D ambiguous. From germline, CDR1 is SNHLY and CDR2 FYNNEI. V lost 4 bases and J 0 bases, leaving 11 bases between the germline ends. The CDR3 has 15 residues. In nucleotides, the CDR3 is TGTGCCAGCAGTGGTTTGGCTTCTAGCACAGATACGCAGTATTTT. Translated: CASSGLASSTDTQYF.

The chain is built from TRBV19 and TRBJ1-3; 8 nucleotides agree with TRBD1. V trimming: 6 bases; J trimming: 3 bases; junction bases outside the gene matches: 7. The CDR3 covers 15 residues. From germline, CDR1 is LNHDA and CDR2 SQIVND (reference sequence). CDR3: CASSVPTGGGNTIYF. The CDR3 DNA reads TGTGCCAGTAGCGTACCCACAGGGGGTGGAAACACCATATATTTT.

The chain is built from TRBV9 and TRBJ2-7; TRBD2 aligns across 13 bases. CDR1 and CDR2 (germline): SGDLS, YYNGEE. Unmatched junction bases numbered 14, after V lost 0 bases and J lost 5 bases. The CDR3 totals 19 residues. The CDR3 DNA reads TGTGCCAGCAGCGTAGGTACTAGCGGGGGGGCAGTGGGTATCCACGAGCAGTACTTC. As protein: CASSVGTSGGAVGIHEQYF.

The chain couples TRBV15 to TRBJ1-1; TRBD1 matches 7 bases. The germline V gene has CDR1 LNHNV and CDR2 YYDKDF (reference sequence). CDR3 length: 15 amino acids. The junction had 6 bases not matched to a gene; V was cut back by 5 bases and J by 0 bases. The CDR3 DNA follows: TGTGCCACCAGCGGAGGGACAGCCATGAACACTGAAGCTTTCTTT. Residues: CATSGGTAMNTEAFF.

V and J are TRBV14 and TRBJ1-2, with D hard to call. This CDR3 region has 13 residues. Deletions cut 4 bases from V and 12 bases from J, with 18 bases between. The germline gives CDR1 SGHDN, CDR2 FVKESK. The CDR3: CASSLREGGPNTF. In DNA form, the CDR3 reads TGTGCCAGCAGCCTCCGGGAAGGCGGACCTAACACCTTC.

The chain links TRBV7-8 to TRBJ2-7, with D tentatively TRBD1 (6 bases). The CDR3 is 15 residues long. The ends were cut back, 5 bases at V and 5 bases at J, with 19 bases in the middle. Germline V gene data show CDR1 as SGHVS and CDR2 as FQNEAQ. Here the CDR3 reads CASSPEYRETHEQYF. CDR3 bases: TGTGCCAGCAGCCCAGAATACAGGGAAACCCACGAGCAGTACTTC.

This chain links TRBV5-1 with TRBJ2-5; possible D gene TRBD1, 6 bases. Trimming took 4 bases from V and 5 from J, leaving 15 bases between them. Germline V lookup: CDR1 SGHRS, CDR2 YFSETQ. CDR3 size: 14 residues. The CDR3 nucleotides read TGCGCCAGCAGCCTACAGGGTGGACGGGAGACCCAGTACTTC. This codes for CASSLQGGRETQYF.

The chain employs TRBV4-2 and TRBJ2-1; 7 nucleotides agree with TRBD2. Germline V gene data show CDR1 as LGHNA and CDR2 as YNFKEQ. This CDR3 has 15 residues. V trimming: 4 bases; J trimming: 3 bases; junction bases outside the gene matches: 6. The CDR3 sequence: CASSRGGGVYNEQFF. CDR3 in DNA: TGTGCCAGCAGCCGTGGCGGGGGTGTCTACAATGAGCAGTTCTTC.

This rearrangement joins TRBV21-1 to TRBJ2-7; the D call of TRBD1 is as the table states it, not checked on the DNA. TRBV21-1 is designated a pseudogene. This CDR3 contains 14 residues. CDR3 in DNA: TGTGCCGACCACGCCGGGACAGGGCGCCACGAGCAGTACTTC. It yields the protein CADHAGTGRHEQYF.